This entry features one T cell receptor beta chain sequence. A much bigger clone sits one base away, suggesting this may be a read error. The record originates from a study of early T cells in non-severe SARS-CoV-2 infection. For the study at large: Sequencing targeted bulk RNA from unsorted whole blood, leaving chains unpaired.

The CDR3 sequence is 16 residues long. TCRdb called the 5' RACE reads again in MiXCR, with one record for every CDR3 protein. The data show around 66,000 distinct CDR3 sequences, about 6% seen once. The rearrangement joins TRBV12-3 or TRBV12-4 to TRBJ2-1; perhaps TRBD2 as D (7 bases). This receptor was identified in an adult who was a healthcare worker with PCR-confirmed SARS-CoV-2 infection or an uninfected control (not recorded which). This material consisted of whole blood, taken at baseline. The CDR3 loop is CASSGGRESSCNEQFF. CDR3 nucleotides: TGTGCCAGCAGTGGGGGGCGGGAGAGCTCCTGCAATGAGCAGTTCTTC.